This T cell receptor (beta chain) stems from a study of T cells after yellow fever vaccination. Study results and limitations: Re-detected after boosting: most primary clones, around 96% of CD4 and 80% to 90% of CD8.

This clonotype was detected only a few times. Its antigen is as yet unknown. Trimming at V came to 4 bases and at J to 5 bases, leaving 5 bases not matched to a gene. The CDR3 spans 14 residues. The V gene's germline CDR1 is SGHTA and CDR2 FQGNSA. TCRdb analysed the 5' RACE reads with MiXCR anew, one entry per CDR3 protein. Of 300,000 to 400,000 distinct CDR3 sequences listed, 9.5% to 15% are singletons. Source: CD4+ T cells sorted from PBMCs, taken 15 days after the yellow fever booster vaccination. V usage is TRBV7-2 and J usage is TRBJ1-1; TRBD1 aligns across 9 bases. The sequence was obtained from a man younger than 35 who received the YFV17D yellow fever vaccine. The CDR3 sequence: CASSSYGTGTEAFF. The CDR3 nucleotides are TGTGCCAGCAGCTCCTATGGGACAGGGACTGAAGCTTTCTTT.